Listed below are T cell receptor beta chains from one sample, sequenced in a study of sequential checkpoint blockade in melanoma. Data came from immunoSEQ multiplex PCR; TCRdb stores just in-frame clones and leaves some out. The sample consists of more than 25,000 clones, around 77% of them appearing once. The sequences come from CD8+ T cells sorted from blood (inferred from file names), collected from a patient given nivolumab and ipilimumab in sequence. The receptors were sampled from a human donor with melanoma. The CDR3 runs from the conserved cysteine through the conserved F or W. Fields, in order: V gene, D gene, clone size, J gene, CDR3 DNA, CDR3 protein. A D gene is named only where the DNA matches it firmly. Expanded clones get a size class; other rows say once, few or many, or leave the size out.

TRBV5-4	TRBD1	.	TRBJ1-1	TGTGCCAGCAGCTTTGGGACAGGCAGTCTGGTGAACACTGAAGCTTTCTTT	CASSFGTGSLVNTEAFF
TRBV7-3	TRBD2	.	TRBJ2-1	TGTGCCAGCAGCTTCAGCGGGGGGGCCGGCAATGAGCAGTTCTTC	CASSFSGGAGNEQFF
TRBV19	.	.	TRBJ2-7	TGTGCCAGTAGTAATTCGCCCGGGTGGGACGAGCAGTACTTC	CASSNSPGWDEQYF
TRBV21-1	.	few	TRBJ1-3	TGTGCCTGCATCCACAAGGGGAGGACCCTAAGCTCTGGAAACACCATATATTTT	CACIHKGRTLSSGNTIYF
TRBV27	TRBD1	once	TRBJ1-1	TGTGCCAGCAGTTTATTAGCGGGACAGGGCATCGCTGAAGCTTTCTTT	CASSLLAGQGIAEAFF
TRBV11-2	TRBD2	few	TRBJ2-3	TGTGCCAGCAGCTCCCCAGGACTAGCGGTGGATACGCAGTATTTT	CASSSPGLAVDTQYF
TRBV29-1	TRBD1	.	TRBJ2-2	TGCAGCGTTTCCTATCCGGGACAGGGCACCGGGGAGCTGTTTTTT	CSVSYPGQGTGELFF
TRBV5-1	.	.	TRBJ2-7	TGCGCCAGCAGCTTGAAGGGATCGGTTCGTAGCGACGAGCAGTACTTC	CASSLKGSVRSDEQYF
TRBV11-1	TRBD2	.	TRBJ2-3	TGTGCCAGCAGCCCGACTAGCGGGGGCACAGATACGCAGTATTTT	CASSPTSGGTDTQYF
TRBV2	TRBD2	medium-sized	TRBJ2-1	TGTGCCAGCAGAGAGGGTGGGGCGGGGGGCCTGGCGCAGTTCTTC	CASREGGAGGLAQFF
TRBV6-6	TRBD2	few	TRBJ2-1	TGTGCCAGCAGTCCAAGACTAGCTACACACAATGAGCAGTTCTTC	CASSPRLATHNEQFF
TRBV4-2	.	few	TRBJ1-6	TGTGCCAGCAGCGTAGATAATTCACCCCTCCACTTT	CASSVDNSPLHF
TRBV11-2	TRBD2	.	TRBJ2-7	TGTGCCAGCAGGCTGACTAGCGGGGACTACGAGCAGTACTTC	CASRLTSGDYEQYF
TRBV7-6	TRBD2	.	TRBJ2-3	TGTGCCAGCAGCGACGACCAGACTAGCGGGCCGCAGTATTTT	CASSDDQTSGPQYF
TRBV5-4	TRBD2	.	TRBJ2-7	TGTGCCAGCAGCTTGGCCGGCGGGGGGCCCGAGCAGTACTTC	CASSLAGGGPEQYF
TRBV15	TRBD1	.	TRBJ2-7	TGTGCCACCAGCCGAGGACAGGGCGTATTTTACGAGCAGTACTTC	CATSRGQGVFYEQYF
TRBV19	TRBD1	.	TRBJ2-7	TGTGCCAGTAGTACTGGGACAGGCGTTGCCTACGAGCAGTACTTC	CASSTGTGVAYEQYF
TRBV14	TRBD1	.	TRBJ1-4	TGTGCCAGATTACGGACAGGAAGGAGGGAAAAACTGTTTTTT	CARLRTGRREKLFF
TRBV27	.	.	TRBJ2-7	TGTGCCAGCAGTCTACAGGGCTGGCGCTACGAGCAGTACTTC	CASSLQGWRYEQYF
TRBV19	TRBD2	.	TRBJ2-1	TGTGCCAGTACGCATGGGGGGGGAGAGCAGTTCTTC	CASTHGGGEQFF
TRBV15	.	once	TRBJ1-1	TGTGCCACCAGCAGTGATTTCGGGGGGATGAACACTGAAGCTTTCTTT	CATSSDFGGMNTEAFF
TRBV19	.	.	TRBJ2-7	TGTGCCAGCGCCGGGACTGAGGGGTACGAGCAGTACTTC	CASAGTEGYEQYF
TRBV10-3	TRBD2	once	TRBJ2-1	TGTGCCATCAGTGAGGACGGACTAGCGGGACCCCGGCTCTTC	CAISEDGLAGPRLF
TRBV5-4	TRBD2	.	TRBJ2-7	TGTGCCAGCAGCCCTCGCGGGGAGGGATACCACGAGCAGTACTTC	CASSPRGEGYHEQYF
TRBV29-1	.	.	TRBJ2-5	TGCAGCGTTGTTCTTGTCAGGGACCAAGAGACCCAGTACTTC	CSVVLVRDQETQYF
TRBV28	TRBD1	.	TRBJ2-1	TGTGCCAGCAGTTTAGGGACAGGGGCTTACAATGAGCAGTTCTTC	CASSLGTGAYNEQFF
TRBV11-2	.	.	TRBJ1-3	TGTGCCAGCAGCCCCTCGGAGGTTCTAAACACCATATATTTT	CASSPSEVLNTIYF
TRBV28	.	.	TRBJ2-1	TGTGCCAGCAGTTTTACAGGGAAGGGTGAGCAGTTCTTC	CASSFTGKGEQFF
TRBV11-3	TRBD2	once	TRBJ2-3	TGTGCCAGCAGCTTAGATCCGGGGGGGACGCAGTATTTT	CASSLDPGGTQYF
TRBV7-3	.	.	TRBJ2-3	TGTGCCAGCAGCTTACCGGGAGATACGCAGTATTTT	CASSLPGDTQYF
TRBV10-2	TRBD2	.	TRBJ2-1	TGCGCCAGCAGTGAGTCATTCGGACTAGCTCAGTTCTTC	CASSESFGLAQFF
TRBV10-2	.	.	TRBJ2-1	TGCGCCAGCAGTGAGTGGGGCTATGAGCAGTTCTTC	CASSEWGYEQFF
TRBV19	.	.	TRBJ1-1	TGTGCCAGTAGCGGGTCACAGGTGGAAGCTTTCTTT	CASSGSQVEAFF
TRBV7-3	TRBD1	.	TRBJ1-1	TGTGCCAGCAGGAGGGACAGCGTCACTGAAGCTTTCTTT	CASRRDSVTEAFF
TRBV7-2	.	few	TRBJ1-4	TGTGCCAGCAGCTTATATTACCAGGACTATAATGAAAAACTGTTTTTT	CASSLYYQDYNEKLFF
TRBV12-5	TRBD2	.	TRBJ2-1	TGTGCTAGTGGTTTGGTACCTAGCGGGGGGGCAAATGAGCAGTTCTTC	CASGLVPSGGANEQFF
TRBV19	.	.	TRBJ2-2	TGTGCCAGTAGTATAGCCATCACGAACACCGGGGAGCTGTTTTTT	CASSIAITNTGELFF
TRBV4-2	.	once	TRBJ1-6	TGTGCCAGCAGCCCGGACAGAACGAATTCACCCCTCCACTTT	CASSPDRTNSPLHF
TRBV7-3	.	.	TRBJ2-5	TGTGCCAGCAGTCAAGGCGGGGTCATGGAGACCCAGTACTTC	CASSQGGVMETQYF
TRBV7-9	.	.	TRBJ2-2	TGTGCCAGCCTCCCCGCCAGGGGCCCGGTCACCGGGGAGCTGTTTTTT	CASLPARGPVTGELFF
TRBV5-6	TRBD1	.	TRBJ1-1	TGTGCCAGCAGCTTGACAGGGGCCACTGAAGCTTTCTTT	CASSLTGATEAFF
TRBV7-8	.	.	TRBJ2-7	TGTGCCAGCAGCTTAGTCAGCTACGAGCAGTACTTC	CASSLVSYEQYF
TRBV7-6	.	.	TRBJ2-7	TGTGCCAGCAGCTTAGCGTCTCAGGGCTACGAGCAGTACTTC	CASSLASQGYEQYF
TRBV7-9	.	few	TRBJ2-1	TGTGCCAGCAGCTTAGCGGGCAGGGTATCCTACAATGAGCAGTTCTTC	CASSLAGRVSYNEQFF
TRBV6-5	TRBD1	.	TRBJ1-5	TGTGCCAGCAGTCCCGGGACAGGGCATCAGCCCCAGCATTTT	CASSPGTGHQPQHF
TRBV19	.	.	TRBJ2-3	TGTGCCAGTAGTATAGGGGGGGGCAGAGATACGCAGTATTTT	CASSIGGGRDTQYF
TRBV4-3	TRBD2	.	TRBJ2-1	TGCGCCAGCAGCCAATATAGCGGGGGAACTAGGGAGCAGTTCTTC	CASSQYSGGTREQFF
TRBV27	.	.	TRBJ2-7	TGTGCCAGCAGTCACACAAGTGGTTTATACGAGCAGTACTTC	CASSHTSGLYEQYF
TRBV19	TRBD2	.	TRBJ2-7	TGTGCCAGTAGTCAGGCCCTAGGGAGGGTCGTCGAGCAGTACTTC	CASSQALGRVVEQYF
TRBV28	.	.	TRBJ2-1	TGTGCCAGAAGGGCTCGGCGGGATCAGTACAATGAGCAGTTCTTC	CARRARRDQYNEQFF
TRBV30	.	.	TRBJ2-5	TGTGCCTGCTGCGACAGGCAAGAGACCCAGTACTTC	CACCDRQETQYF
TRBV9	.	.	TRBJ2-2	TGTGCCAGCAGCCACGGGGGCACCGGGGAGCTGTTTTTT	CASSHGGTGELFF
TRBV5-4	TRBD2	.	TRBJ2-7	TGTGCCAGCAGCTCCGAGCGGGGGACGACCTACGAGCAGTACTTC	CASSSERGTTYEQYF
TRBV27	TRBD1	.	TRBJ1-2	TGTGCCAGCAGTTTACAGGGGGCAGCGGATGGCTACACCTTC	CASSLQGAADGYTF
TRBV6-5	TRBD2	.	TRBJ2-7	TGTGCCAGCAGTCCCATTAGCGGGGGAGCCTACGAGCAGTACTTC	CASSPISGGAYEQYF